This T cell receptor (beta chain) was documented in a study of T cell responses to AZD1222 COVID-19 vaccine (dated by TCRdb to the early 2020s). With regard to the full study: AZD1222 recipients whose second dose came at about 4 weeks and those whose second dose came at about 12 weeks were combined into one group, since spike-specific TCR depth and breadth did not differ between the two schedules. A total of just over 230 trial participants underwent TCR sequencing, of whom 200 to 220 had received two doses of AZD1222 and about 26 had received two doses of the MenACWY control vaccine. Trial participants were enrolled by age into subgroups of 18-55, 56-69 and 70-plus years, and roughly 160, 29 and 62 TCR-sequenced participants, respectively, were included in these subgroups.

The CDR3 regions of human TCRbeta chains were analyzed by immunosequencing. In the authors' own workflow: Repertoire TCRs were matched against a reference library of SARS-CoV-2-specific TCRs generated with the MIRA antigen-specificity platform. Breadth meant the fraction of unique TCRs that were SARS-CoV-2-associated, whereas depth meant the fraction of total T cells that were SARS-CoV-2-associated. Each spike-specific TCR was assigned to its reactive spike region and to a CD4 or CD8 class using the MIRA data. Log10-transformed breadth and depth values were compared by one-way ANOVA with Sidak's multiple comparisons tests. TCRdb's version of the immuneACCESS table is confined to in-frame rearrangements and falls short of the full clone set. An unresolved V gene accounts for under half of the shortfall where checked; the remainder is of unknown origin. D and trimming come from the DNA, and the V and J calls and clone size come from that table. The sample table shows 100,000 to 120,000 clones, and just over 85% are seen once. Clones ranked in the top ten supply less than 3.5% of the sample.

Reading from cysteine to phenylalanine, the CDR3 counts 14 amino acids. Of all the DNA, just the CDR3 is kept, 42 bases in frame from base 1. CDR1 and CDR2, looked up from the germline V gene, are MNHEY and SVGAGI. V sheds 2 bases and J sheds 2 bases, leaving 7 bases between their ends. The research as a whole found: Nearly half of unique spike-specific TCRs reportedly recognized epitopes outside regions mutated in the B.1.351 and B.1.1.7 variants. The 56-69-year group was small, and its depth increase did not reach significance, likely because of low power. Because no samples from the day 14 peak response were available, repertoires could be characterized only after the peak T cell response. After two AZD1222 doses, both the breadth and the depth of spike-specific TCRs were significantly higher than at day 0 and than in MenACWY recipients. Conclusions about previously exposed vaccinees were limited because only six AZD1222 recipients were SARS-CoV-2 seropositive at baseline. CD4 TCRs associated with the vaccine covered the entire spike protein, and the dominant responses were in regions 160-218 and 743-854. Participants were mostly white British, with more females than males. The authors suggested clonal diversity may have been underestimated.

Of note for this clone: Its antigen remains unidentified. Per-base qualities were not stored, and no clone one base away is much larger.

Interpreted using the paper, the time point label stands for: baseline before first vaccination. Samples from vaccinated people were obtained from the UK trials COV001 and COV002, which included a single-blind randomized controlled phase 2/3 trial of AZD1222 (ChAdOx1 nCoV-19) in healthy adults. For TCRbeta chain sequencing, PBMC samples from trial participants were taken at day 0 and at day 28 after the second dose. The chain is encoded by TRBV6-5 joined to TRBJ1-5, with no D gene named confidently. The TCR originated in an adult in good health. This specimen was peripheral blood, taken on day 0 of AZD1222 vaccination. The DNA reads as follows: TGTGCCAGCAGTTACATCTGGGGCAATCAGCCCCAGCATTTT. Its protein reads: CASSYIWGNQPQHF.